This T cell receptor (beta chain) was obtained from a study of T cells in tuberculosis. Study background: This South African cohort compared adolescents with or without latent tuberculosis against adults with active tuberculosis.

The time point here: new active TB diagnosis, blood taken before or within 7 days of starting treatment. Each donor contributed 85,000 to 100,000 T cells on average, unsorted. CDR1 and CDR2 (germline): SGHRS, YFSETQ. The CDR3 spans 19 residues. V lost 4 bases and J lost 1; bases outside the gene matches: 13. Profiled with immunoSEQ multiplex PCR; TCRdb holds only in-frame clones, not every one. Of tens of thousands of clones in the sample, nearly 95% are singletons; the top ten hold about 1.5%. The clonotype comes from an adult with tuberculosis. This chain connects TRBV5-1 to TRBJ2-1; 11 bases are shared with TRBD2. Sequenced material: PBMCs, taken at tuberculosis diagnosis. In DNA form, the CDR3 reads TGCGCCAGCAGCAGGAAGGGACTAGCGGCCCGGAGGTCCTACAATGAGCAGTTCTTC. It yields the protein CASSRKGLAARRSYNEQFF.